Sequencing of this T cell receptor (beta chain) was carried out in a study of PD-L1 blockade in urothelial cancer (dated by TCRdb to about 2017). In the study overall: Therapy was started in the mid-2010s for all patients, and atezolizumab 1,200 mg was administered intravenously every 3 weeks. About 90% of the 29 patients were identified as males with urothelial cancer of bladder origin, and a prior smoking history was reported by 18 of 29 patients. An ECOG performance status of 0 or 1 was recorded for the patients, and 0 to 3 prior chemotherapy regimens had been received by the patients. Blood samples were analyzed at two time points: 3 weeks after treatment start (second dose) and 6 weeks after treatment start. Blood samples gave a median of about 130,000 T cells and approximately 80,000 unique TCRs, with a median clonality of roughly 0.08. Somatic, immune and clinical correlates of response to PD-L1 blockade with atezolizumab in urothelial cancer were the focus of an exploratory multi-omic analysis. Pretreatment tumor samples and matched peripheral blood, collected serially before and after atezolizumab treatment, underwent TCR sequencing. Progression-free survival longer than 6 months counted as durable clinical benefit, and TCR features were additionally tested against both progression-free and overall survival. In the same patients, pretreatment tumors underwent whole exome sequencing and RNA sequencing in addition to TCR sequencing. Durable clinical benefit was achieved by nine patients and was not achieved by 20 patients. Some 29 patients had pretreatment blood TCR-seq, some 24 had at least one posttreatment blood collection, and some 24 had tumor TCR-seq. The study at large found these results: Small sample size (n of about 30) and many exploratory analyses mean the results are intended to be hypothesis-generating. Patients with durable benefit showed greater expansion of tumor-associated TCR clones in peripheral blood 3 weeks after starting treatment (n ≈ 20, p = 0.022). Improved progression-free and overall survival was associated with having pretreatment peripheral blood TCR clonality below the median.

As to this clone: This receptor's antigen is unknown. Per-base qualities were not stored, and no clone one base away is much larger.

V is shortened by 3 bases, J by 0 bases, and the region joining them spans 12 bases. From its cysteine to its phenylalanine, the CDR3 spans 16 amino acids. Left in the record is the CDR3 DNA by itself, 48 bases read in frame from the first base. Per the germline V gene (reference sequence), SEHNR is the CDR1 and FQNEAQ is the CDR2. Each PCR received spiked-in synthetic TCR analog templates so that absolute template abundance could be estimated from read counts. The immunoSEQ assay used bias-controlled V and J gene primers to amplify TCRbeta CDR3 regions from genomic DNA. Sequencing of rearranged TCRbeta segments was performed at approximately 20X coverage. Under the source paper's analysis protocol: Sequencing errors were corrected by clustering and CDR3s were annotated against IMGT to assign V, D and J genes. Downstream analyses used only productive TCRbeta rearrangements and left out out-of-frame or stop-codon sequences. Clonality was computed as one minus Shannon entropy normalized by the log of the number of unique productive sequences. Clones differing between time points or between blood and tumor were identified using Fisher's exact test with Benjamini-Hochberg correction, with an adjusted p below 0.01 applied as the threshold. The source is immuneACCESS, and TCRdb retained only in-frame sequences with V and J called. Part of the clones is not carried over; for the studies checked, unresolved V genes explain less than half of this, and the remainder is unexplained. Clonal size and the V and J genes are those of that table, whereas D and trimming came from the DNA. Counted in this sample were roughly 48,000 clones; 84% of them appeared once. The ten largest clones take up roughly 5% of the sample.

A cohort of about 30 patients with locally advanced or metastatic urothelial carcinoma, treated at Memorial Sloan Kettering on a trial protocol, was included. Peripheral blood mononuclear cells were collected pretreatment and during treatment, with between 1 and 8 total time points obtained per patient. The Qiagen DNeasy Blood extraction kit was used to purify genomic DNA from total PBMCs and tumor samples. Collected pretreatment and during treatment, PBMCs were isolated and stored as previously described. The material was PBMCs, obtained around atezolizumab (anti-PD-L1) treatment. The receptor's source is a man aged 35-49 years with urothelial cancer. The chain uses TRBV7-9 and TRBJ1-3; TRBD1 might be the D gene, on 6 matching bases. The CDR3: CASSFTGSISGNTIYF. The sequenced DNA is TGTGCCAGCAGCTTTACAGGGTCTATCTCTGGAAACACCATATATTTT.